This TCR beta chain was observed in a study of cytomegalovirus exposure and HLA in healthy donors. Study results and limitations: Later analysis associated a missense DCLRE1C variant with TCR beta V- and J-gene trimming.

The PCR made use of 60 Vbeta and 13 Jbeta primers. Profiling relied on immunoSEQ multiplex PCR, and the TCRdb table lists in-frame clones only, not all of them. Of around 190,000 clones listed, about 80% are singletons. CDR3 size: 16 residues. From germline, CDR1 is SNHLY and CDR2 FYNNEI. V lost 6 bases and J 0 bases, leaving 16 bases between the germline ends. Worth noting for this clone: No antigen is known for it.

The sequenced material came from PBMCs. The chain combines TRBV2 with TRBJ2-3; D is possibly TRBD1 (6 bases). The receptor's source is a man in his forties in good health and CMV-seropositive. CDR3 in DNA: TGTGCCAGCAGAGTCCCAGGGGAATATAGCACAGATACGCAGTATTTT. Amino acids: CASRVPGEYSTDTQYF.